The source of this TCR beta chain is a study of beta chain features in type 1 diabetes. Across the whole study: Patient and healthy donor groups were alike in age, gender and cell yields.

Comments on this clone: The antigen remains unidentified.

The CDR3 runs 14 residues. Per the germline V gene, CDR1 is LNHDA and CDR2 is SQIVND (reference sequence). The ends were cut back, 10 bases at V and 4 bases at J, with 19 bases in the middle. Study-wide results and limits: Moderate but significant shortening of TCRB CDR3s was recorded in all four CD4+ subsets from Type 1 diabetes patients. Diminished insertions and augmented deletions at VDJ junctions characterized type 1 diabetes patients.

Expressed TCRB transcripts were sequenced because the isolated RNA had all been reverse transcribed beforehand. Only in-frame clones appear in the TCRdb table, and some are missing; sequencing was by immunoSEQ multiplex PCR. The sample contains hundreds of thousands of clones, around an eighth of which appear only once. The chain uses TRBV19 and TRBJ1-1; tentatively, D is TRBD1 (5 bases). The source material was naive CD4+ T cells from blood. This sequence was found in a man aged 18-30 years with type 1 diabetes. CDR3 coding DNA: TGTGCCACCAGCCCCTTTGGGGGGGTCACTGAAGCTTTCTTT. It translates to CATSPFGGVTEAFF.